This T cell receptor beta chain was identified during a study of blood T cell repertoires in COVID-19. Study background: The United States, Italy and Spain were the sources of the acute and convalescent COVID-19 samples. T cells, B-cell-depleted T cells, or PBMCs supplied cDNA or gDNA.

As processed by the authors: Estimation of nucleated cell counts relied on the amplification of reference gene primers. The table came from immunoSEQ multiplex PCR; TCRdb's copy has only in-frame clones and leaves some out. V and J calls and clone size are given by that table; D and trimming were obtained from the DNA. The table has 200,000 or so clones, about 88% seen once. V lost 1 base and J 6 bases, leaving 12 bases between the germline ends. Germline V gene data show CDR1 as GTSNPN and CDR2 as SVGIG (reference sequence). The CDR3 extends over 13 amino acids. This receptor was taken from a man aged 25-45 years with active or convalescent COVID-19. Input material: peripheral blood. The J gene is TRBJ1-2, the V gene TRBV30; D is possibly TRBD1 (6 bases). The CDR3 bases are TGTGCCTGGAGTGCAGGGGTAATACATGGCTACACCTTC. It codes for CAWSAGVIHGYTF.